This TCR beta chain was identified in a study of blood T cell repertoires in COVID-19. Study-level background: The origin of the acute and convalescent COVID-19 samples was the United States, Italy and Spain. The cDNA or gDNA used as material had been derived from T cells, B-cell-depleted T cells, or PBMCs.

In the source study's methods: Estimation of nucleated cell counts was performed using reference gene primer amplification. Assay used: immunoSEQ multiplex PCR; TCRdb lists only in-frame clones, some missing. V, J and clone size derive from that table, while D and trimming were established from the DNA sequence. In the table there are under 45,000 clones, roughly 90% of which are singletons. In germline, CDR1 is MNHEY, CDR2 SVGEGT. CDR3 length: 16 amino acids. V shed 5 bases and J 9 bases; nucleotides not matched to a gene: 12. Sequenced input: peripheral blood. The clonotype was recovered from a man aged 55 to 70 with active or convalescent COVID-19. V is TRBV6-2 or TRBV6-3 and J is TRBJ2-7; TRBD2 aligns across 14 bases. This CDR3 reads CASSLQGTSGRGGQYF. The DNA of the CDR3 is TGTGCCAGCAGTCTTCAAGGGACTAGCGGGAGAGGCGGGCAGTACTTC.